This T cell receptor (beta chain) was found in a study of blood T cells in healthy people across ages. Study background: In model experiments, template switching was able to capture about one barcoded beta molecule for every two T cells that were present. Points from the study as a whole: The percentage of naive T cells correlated strongly with TCR beta diversity.

This clonotype occurred a few times. The antigen is unknown. Next came a second PCR, run for about 6 to 12 cycles, which used a sample-barcoded 5' primer along with a J-beta primer mix. MiXCR, applied by TCRdb to the 5' RACE reads, yields one record per CDR3 protein. Of approximately 810,000 distinct CDR3 sequences listed, about 37% are singletons. Extraction of total RNA produced a minimum of 5 micrograms from each sample. The receptor's source is a man aged 18 to 35 in good health. Sequenced: blood.

The CDR3 DNA reads as TGTGCCAGCACCGTCGGAAAGGGTACTGAAGCTTTCTTT. Its translation: CASTVGKGTEAFF. The chain carries TRBV28 and TRBJ1-1; D not certain. Germline V CDR1 and CDR2: MDHEN, SYDVKM. CDR3 size: 13 residues. V dropped 7 bases and J dropped 5 bases, with 14 bases sitting between them.